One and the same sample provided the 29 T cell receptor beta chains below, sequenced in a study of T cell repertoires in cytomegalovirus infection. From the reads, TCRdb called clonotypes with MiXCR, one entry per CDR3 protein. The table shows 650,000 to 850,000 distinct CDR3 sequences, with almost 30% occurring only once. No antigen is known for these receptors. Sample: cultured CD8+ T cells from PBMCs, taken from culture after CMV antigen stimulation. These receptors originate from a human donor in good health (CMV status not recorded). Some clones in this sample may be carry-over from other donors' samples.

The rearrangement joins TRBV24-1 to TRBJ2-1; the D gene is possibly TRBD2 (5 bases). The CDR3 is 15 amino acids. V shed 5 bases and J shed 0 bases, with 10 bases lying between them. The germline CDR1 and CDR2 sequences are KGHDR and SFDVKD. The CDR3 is CATSGGRTSYNEQFF. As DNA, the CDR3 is TGTGCCACCAGTGGCGGGCGAACCTCCTACAATGAGCAGTTCTTC.

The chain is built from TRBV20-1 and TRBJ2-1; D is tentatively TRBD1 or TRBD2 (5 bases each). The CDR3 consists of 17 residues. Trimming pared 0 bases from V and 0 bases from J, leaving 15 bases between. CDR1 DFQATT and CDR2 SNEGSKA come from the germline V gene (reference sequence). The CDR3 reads CSARDEGQASSYNEQFF. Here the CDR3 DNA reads TGCAGTGCTAGAGATGAGGGGCAGGCCAGCTCCTACAATGAGCAGTTCTTC.

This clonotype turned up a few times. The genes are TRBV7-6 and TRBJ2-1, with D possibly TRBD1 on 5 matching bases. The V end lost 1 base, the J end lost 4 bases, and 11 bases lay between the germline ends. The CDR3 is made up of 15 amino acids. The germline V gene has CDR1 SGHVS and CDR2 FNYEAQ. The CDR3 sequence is CASSLDLGLYNEQFF. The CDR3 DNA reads TGTGCCAGCAGCTTAGATCTGGGGCTTTACAATGAGCAGTTCTTC. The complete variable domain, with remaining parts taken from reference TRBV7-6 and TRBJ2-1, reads GAGVSQSPRYKVTKRGQDVALRCDPISGHVSLYWYRQALGQGPEFLTYFNYEAQQDKSGLPNDRFSAERPEGSISTLTIQRTEQRDSAMYRCASSLDLGLYNEQFFGPGTRLTVL.

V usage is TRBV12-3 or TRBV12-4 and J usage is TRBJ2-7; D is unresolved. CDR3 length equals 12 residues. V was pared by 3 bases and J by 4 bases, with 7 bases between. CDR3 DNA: TGTGCCAGCAGTTTTATTCGGTACGAGCAGTACTTC. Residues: CASSFIRYEQYF.

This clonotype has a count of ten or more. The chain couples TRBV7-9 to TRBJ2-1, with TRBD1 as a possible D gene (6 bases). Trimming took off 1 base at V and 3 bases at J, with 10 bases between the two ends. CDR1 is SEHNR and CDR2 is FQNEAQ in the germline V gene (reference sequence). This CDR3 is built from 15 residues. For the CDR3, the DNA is TGTGCCAGCAGCTTAGAGGGGGACGGCTACAATGAGCAGTTCTTC. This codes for CASSLEGDGYNEQFF.

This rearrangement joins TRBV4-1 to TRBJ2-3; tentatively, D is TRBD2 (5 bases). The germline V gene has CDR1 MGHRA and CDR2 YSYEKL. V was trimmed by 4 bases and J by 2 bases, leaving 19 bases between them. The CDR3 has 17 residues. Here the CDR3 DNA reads TGCGCCAGCAGCCCCTATGGCGGAGCGGAATCCACAGATACGCAGTATTTT. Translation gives CASSPYGGAESTDTQYF.

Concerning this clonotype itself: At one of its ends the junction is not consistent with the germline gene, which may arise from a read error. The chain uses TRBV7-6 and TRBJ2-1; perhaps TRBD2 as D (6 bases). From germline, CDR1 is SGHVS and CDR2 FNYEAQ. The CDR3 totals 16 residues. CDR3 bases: TGTGCCAGGAGCTTAGCGGCGTTGTGGGAAAACAATGAGCAGTTCTTC. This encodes CARSLAALWENNEQFF.

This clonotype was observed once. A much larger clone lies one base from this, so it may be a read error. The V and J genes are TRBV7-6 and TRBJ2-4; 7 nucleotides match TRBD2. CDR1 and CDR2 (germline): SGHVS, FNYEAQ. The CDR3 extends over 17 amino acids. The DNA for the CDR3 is TGTGCCAGCAGCCCACTCTCGAGCGGGGTAGCCAGAAACATTCAGTACTTC. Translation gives CASSPLSSGVARNIQYF. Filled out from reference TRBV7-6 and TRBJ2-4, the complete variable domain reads GAGVSQSPRYKVTKRGQDVALRCDPISGHVSLYWYRQALGQGPEFLTYFNYEAQQDKSGLPNDRFSAERPEGSISTLTIQRTEQRDSAMYRCASSPLSSGVARNIQYFGAGTRLSVL.

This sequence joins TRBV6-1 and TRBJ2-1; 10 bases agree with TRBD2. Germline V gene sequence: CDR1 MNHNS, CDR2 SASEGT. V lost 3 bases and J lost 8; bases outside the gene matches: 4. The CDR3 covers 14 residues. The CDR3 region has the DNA TGTGCCAGCAGTGAGAGCGGGGGGGCCGATGAGCAGTTCTTC. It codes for CASSESGGADEQFF.

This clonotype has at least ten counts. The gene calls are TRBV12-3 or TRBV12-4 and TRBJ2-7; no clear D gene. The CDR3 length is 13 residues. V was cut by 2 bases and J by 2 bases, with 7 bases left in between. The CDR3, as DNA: TGTGCCAGCAGTTTATCAATGGCCTACGAGCAGTACGTC. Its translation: CASSLSMAYEQYV.

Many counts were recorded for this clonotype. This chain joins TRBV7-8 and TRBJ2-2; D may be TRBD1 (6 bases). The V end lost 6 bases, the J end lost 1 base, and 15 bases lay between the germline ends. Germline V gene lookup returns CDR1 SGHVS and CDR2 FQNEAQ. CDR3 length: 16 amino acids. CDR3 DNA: TGTGCCAGCAGTTTTCCGGGACATAGGAACACCGGGGAGCTGTTTTTT. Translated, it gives CASSFPGHRNTGELFF.

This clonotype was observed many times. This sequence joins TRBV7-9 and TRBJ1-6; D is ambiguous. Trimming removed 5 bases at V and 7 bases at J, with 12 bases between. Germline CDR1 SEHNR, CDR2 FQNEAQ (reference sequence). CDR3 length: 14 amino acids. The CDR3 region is CASSPQASNSPLHF. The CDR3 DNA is TGTGCCAGCAGCCCCCAGGCGTCCAATTCACCCCTCCACTTT.

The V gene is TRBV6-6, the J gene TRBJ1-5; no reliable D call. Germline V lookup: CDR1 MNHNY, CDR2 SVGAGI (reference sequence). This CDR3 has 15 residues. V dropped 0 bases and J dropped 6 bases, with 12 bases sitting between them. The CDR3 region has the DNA TGTGCCAGCAGTTACTCGATAGCAGGAGGTCAGCCCCAGCATTTT. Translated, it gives CASSYSIAGGQPQHF.

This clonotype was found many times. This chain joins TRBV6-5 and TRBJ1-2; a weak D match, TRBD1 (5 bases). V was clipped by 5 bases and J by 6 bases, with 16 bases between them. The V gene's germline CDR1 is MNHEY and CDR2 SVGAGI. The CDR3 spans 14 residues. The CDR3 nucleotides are TGTGCCAGCAGTCTTCACTACGGGGCCAATGGCTACACCTTC. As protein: CASSLHYGANGYTF.

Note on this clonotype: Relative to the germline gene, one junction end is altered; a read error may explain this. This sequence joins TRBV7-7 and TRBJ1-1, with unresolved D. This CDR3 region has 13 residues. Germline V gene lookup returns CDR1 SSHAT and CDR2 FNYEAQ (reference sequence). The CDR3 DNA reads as TGTGCTAGCAGCCCCTCGGGCAGCAGTGAAGCTTTCTTT. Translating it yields CASSPSGSSEAFF.

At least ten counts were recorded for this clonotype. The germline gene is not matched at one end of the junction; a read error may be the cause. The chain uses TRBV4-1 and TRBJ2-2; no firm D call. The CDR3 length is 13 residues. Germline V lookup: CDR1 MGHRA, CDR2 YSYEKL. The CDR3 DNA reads TGTGCCAGCAGCCCCTTGGGCACCGGGGAGCTGTTTTTT. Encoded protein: CASSPLGTGELFF.

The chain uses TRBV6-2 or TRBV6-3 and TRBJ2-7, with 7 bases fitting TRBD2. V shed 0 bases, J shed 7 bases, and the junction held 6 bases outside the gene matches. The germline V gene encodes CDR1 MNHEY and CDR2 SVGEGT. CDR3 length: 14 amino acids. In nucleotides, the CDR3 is TGTGCCAGCAGTTACTCGGCGGGGGACGGAGAGCAGTACGTC. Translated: CASSYSAGDGEQYV.

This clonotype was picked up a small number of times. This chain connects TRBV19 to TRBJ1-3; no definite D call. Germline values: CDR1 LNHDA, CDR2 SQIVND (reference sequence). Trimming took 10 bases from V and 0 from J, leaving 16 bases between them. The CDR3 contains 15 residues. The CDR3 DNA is TGTGCCACGACGGAGAGTCTAGGCTCTGGAAACACCATATATTTT. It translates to CATTESLGSGNTIYF.

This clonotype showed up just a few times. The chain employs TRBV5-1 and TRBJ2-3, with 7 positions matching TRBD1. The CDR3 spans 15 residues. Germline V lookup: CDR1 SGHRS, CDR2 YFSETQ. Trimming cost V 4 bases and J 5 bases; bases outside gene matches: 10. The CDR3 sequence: CASSPRGRGLDTQYF. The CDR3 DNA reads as TGCGCCAGCAGCCCCAGGGGGAGAGGCCTAGATACGCAGTATTTT. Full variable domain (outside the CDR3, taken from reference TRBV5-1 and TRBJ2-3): KAGVTQTPRYLIKTRGQQVTLSCSPISGHRSVSWYQQTPGQGLQFLFEYFSETQRNKGNFPGRFSGRQFSNSRSEMNVSTLELGDSALYLCASSPRGRGLDTQYFGPGTRLTVL.

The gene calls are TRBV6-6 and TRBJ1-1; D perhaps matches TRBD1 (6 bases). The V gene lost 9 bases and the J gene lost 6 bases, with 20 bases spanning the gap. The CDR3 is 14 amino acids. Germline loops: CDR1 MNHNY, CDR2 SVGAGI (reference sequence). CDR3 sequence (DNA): TGTGCCAGTGGAACAGGGCACAGGAGCCCTGAAGCTTTCTTT. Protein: CASGTGHRSPEAFF.

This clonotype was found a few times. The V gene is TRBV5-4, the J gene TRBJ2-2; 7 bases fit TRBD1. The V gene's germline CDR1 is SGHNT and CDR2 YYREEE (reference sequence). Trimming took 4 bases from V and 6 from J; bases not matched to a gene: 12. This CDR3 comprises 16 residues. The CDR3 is CASSPLGQLDPGELFF. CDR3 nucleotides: TGTGCCAGCAGCCCCTTGGGACAGCTCGACCCCGGGGAGCTGTTTTTT.

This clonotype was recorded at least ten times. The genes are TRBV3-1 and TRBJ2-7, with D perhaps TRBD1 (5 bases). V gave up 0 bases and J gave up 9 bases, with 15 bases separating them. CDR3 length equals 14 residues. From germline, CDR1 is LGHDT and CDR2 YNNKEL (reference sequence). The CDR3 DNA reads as TGTGCCAGCAGCCAAGATCCTCCAGGACACGGGCAGTACGTC. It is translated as CASSQDPPGHGQYV.

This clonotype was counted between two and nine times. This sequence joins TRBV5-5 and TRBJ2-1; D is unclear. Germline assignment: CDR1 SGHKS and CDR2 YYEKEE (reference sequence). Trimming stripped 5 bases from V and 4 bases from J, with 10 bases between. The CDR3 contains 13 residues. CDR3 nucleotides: TGTGCCAGCAGTTTTGACCAATACAATGAGCAGTTCTTC. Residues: CASSFDQYNEQFF.

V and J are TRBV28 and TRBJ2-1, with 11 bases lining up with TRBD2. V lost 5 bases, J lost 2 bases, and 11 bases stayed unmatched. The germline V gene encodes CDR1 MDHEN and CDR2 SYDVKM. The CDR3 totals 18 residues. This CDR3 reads CASSPGASGGPAYNEQFF. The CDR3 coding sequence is TGTGCCAGCAGTCCCGGGGCTAGCGGGGGGCCCGCCTACAATGAGCAGTTCTTC. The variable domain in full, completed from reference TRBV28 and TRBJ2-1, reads DVKVTQSSRYLVKRTGEKVFLECVQDMDHENMFWYRQDPGLGLRLIYFSYDVKMKEKGDIPEGYSVSREKKERFSLILESASTNQTSMYLCASSPGASGGPAYNEQFFGPGTRLTVL.

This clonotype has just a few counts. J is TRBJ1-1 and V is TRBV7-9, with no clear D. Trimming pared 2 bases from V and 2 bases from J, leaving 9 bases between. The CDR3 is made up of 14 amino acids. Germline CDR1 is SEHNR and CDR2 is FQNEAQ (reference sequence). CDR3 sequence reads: CASSLTHRNTEAFF. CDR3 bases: TGTGCCAGCAGCTTAACACACAGAAACACTGAAGCTTTCTTT. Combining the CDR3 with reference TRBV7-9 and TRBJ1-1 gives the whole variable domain DTGVSQNPRHKITKRGQNVTFRCDPISEHNRLYWYRQTLGQGPEFLTYFQNEAQLEKSRLLSDRFSAERPKGSFSTLEIQRTEQGDSAMYLCASSLTHRNTEAFFGQGTRLTVV.

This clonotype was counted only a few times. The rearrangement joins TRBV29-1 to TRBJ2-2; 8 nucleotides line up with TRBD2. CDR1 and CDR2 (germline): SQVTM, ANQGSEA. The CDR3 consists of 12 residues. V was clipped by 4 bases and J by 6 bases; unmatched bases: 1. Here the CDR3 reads CSVVGRAGELFF. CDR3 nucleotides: TGCAGCGTTGTCGGGAGGGCCGGGGAGCTGTTTTTT.

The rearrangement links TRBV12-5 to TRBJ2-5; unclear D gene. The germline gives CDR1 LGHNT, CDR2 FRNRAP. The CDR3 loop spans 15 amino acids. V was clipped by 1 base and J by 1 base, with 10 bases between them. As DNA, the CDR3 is TGTGCTAGTGGTTTGGGCCGGGCAGCCCAAGAGACCCAGTACTTC. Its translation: CASGLGRAAQETQYF.

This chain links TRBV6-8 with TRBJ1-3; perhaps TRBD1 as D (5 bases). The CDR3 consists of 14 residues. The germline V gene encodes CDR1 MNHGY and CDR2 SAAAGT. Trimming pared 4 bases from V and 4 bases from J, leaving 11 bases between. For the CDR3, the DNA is TGTGCCAGCAGTTTCCGGGGGGTCGGAAACACCATATATTTT. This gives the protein CASSFRGVGNTIYF.

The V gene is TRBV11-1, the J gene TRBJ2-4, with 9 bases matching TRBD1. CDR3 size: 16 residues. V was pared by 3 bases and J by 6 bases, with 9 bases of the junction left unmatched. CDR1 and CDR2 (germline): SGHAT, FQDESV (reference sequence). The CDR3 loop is CASSLRQGVEGNIQYF. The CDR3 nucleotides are TGTGCCAGCAGCTTGAGACAGGGGGTAGAAGGAAACATTCAGTACTTC. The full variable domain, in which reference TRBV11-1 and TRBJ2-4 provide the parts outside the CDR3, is EAEVAQSPRYKITEKSQAVAFWCDPISGHATLYWYRQILGQGPELLVQFQDESVVDDSQLPKDRFSAERLKGVDSTLKIQPAELGDSAMYLCASSLRQGVEGNIQYFGAGTRLSVL.